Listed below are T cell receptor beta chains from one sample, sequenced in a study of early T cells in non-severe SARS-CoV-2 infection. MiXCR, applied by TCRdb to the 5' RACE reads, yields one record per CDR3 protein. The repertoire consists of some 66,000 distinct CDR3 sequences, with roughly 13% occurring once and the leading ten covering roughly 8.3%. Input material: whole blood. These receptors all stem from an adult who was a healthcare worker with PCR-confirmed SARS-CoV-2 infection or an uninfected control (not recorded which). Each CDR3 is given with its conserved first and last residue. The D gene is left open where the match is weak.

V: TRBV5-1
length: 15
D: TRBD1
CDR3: CASSSGQGSNSPLHF

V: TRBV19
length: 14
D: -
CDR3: CASSLIGSCNEQFF

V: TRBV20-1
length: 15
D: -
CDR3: CSARVSEGSNQPQHF

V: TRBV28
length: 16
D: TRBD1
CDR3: CASRSGTGLRNSPLHF

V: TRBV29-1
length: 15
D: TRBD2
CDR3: CSVGGLAGLTDTQYF

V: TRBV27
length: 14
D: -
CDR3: CASGEAGNTGELFF

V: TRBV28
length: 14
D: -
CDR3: CASSDTAMNTEAFF

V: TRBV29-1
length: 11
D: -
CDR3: CSVERSYGYTF

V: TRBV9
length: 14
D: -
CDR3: CASSVEAGPYEQYF

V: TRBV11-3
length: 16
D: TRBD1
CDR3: CASSLGEHRGTGELFF

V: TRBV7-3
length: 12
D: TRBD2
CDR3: CASSNSAGGLFF

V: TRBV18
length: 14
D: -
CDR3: CASSPGRVNTEAFF

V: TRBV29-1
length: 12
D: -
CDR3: CSGVRFPETQYF

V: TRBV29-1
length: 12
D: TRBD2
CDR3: CSVGLAGYEQYF

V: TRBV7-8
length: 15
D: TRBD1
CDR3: CASSTGTGATYEQYF

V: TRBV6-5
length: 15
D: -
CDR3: CASSSRLIGTDTQYF

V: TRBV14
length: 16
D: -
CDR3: CASSQDSRIGNQPQHF

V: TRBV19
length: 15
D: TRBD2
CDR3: CASSSLAGGAGELFF

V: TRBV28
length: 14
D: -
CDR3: CAHRRGWDTGELFF

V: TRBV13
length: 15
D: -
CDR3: CASSMWGPQAYEQYF

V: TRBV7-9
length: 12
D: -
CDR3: CASSRLNEKLFF

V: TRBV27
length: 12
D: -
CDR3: CASTGNSYEQYF

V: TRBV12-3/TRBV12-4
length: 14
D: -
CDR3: CASTMTGTRGGYTF

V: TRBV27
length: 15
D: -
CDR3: CASSFMGISTDTQYF

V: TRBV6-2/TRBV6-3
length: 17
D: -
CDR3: CASSRPSRRYSNQPQHF

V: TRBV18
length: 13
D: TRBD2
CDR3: CASSQRGANEQFF

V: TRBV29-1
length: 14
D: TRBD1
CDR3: CSAETGDVNQPQHF

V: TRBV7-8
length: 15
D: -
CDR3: CASSLAHAANYGYTF

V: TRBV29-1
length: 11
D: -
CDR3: CSVEVGLTQYF

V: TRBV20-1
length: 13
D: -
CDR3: CSASTGRRNIQYF

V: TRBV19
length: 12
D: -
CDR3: CASNTNPQPQHF

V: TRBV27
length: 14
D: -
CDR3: CASSGNIQNTEAFF

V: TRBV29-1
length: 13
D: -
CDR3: CSVVPASYNEQFF

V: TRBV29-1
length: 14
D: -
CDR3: CSARLVTSYNEQFF

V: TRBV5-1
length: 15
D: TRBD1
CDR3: CASSSGQGWTDTQYF

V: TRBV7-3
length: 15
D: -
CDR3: CASSLMASNTDTQYF

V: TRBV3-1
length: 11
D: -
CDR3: CASGSYNEQFF

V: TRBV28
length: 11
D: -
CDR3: CASTSFGTPVF

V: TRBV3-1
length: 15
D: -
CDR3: CASSFDPRVEETQYF

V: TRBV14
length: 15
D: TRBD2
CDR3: CASSQWTSGSPEQFF

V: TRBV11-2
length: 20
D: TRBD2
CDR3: CASSFPKRILAGVTTGELFF

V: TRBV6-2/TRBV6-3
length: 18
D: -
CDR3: CATLGRPGISVKFYEQFF

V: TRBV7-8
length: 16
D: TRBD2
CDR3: CASSLAPSGRYNEQFF

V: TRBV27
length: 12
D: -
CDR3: CASSLFRGTQYF

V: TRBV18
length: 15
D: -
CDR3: CASSPRAGRTDTQYF

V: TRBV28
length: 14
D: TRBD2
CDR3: CASRSSGSTNEQYF

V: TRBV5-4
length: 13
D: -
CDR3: CASSLYGGETQYF

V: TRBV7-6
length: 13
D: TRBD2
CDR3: CASASGSRNEQFF

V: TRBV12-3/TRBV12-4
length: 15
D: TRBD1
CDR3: CASSSAPTGLHEAFF

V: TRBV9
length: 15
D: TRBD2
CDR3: CASSPIAGSYNEQFF

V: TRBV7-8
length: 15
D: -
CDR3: CASSLGGRGSYEQYF

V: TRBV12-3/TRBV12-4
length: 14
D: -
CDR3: CASSPGSLYSPLHF

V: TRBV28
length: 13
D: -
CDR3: CASTTGLVTEAFF

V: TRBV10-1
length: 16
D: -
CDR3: CASSAEAGLCTDTQYF